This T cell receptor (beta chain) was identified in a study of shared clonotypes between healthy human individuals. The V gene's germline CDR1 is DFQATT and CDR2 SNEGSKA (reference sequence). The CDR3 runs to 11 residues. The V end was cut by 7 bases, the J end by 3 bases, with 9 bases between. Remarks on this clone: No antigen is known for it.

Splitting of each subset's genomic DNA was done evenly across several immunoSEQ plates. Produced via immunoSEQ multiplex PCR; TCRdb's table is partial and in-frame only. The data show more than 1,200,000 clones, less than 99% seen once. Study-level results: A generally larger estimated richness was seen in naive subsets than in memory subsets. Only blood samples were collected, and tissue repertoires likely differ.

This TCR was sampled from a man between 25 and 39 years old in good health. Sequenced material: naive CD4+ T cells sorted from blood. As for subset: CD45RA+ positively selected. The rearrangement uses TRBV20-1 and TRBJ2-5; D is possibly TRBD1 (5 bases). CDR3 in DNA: TGCAGTGAGGGCAGGGAAGAGACCCAGTACTTC. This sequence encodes CSEGREETQYF.